This is a list of T cell receptor beta chains from one sample in a study of blood T cells in healthy people across ages. Using its own MiXCR run on the 5' RACE reads, TCRdb lists one record per CDR3 protein. The sample carries 1.5 million or so distinct CDR3 sequences, around 40% recorded once. Material: blood. These receptors all come from a woman aged 18-35 years in good health. Each CDR3 is given with its conserved first and last residue. The order of the fields is D gene, clone size, J gene, V gene, CDR3 DNA, CDR3 protein. A D gene is named only where the DNA matches it firmly. The listing skips clone size in some rows; elsewhere it reads once, few, many or a size class.

d_gene: TRBD2
abundance: -
j_gene: TRBJ2-3
v_gene: TRBV29-1
CDR3nt: TGCAGCGTTGAAGATCAGAGGGGACTAGCGGAACTCACAGATACGCAGTATTTT
CDR3aa: CSVEDQRGLAELTDTQYF

d_gene: -
abundance: many
j_gene: TRBJ2-3
v_gene: TRBV7-2
CDR3nt: TGTGCCAGCAGCCCAAAACGGAGGCCCGAAGATACGCAGTATTTT
CDR3aa: CASSPKRRPEDTQYF

d_gene: -
abundance: -
j_gene: TRBJ2-5
v_gene: TRBV6-5
CDR3nt: TGTGCCAGCAGCGGGACCCTTCGGGCAGAGACCCAGTACTTC
CDR3aa: CASSGTLRAETQYF

d_gene: -
abundance: -
j_gene: TRBJ1-4
v_gene: TRBV4-3
CDR3nt: TGCGCCAGCAGCCAAGATCGGCAGAGTCCTGAAAAACTGTTTTTT
CDR3aa: CASSQDRQSPEKLFF

d_gene: -
abundance: -
j_gene: TRBJ2-7
v_gene: TRBV7-9
CDR3nt: TGTGCCAGCAGCTTACAGTTGGTCAACGAGCAGTACTTC
CDR3aa: CASSLQLVNEQYF

d_gene: -
abundance: few
j_gene: TRBJ2-7
v_gene: TRBV27
CDR3nt: TGTGCCAGCAGTCCCCCGGGTATCTACGAGCAGTACTTC
CDR3aa: CASSPPGIYEQYF

d_gene: -
abundance: few
j_gene: TRBJ2-7
v_gene: TRBV20-1
CDR3nt: TGCAGTGCTAGGAGGGACTTTAGCGGACAGTACTTC
CDR3aa: CSARRDFSGQYF

d_gene: TRBD1
abundance: once
j_gene: TRBJ2-7
v_gene: TRBV29-1
CDR3nt: TGCAGCGTTGACGCCCCGGACAGGGCCTCCTACAATGAGCAGTACTTC
CDR3aa: CSVDAPDRASYNEQYF

d_gene: TRBD2
abundance: few
j_gene: TRBJ2-7
v_gene: TRBV27
CDR3nt: TGTGCCAGCAGTGATAGCGGGGGGCCGTCCTACGAGCAGTACTTC
CDR3aa: CASSDSGGPSYEQYF

d_gene: -
abundance: -
j_gene: TRBJ2-7
v_gene: TRBV20-1
CDR3nt: TGCAGTGCTAACGGGCGGGCGAAAAGCTCCTACGAGCAGTACTTC
CDR3aa: CSANGRAKSSYEQYF

d_gene: TRBD2
abundance: few
j_gene: TRBJ2-7
v_gene: TRBV25-1
CDR3nt: TGTGCCAGCAAAGGGGTAGCGGGAGCTCTCTACGAGCAGTACTTC
CDR3aa: CASKGVAGALYEQYF

d_gene: -
abundance: -
j_gene: TRBJ2-7
v_gene: TRBV5-1
CDR3nt: TGCGCCAGCCGAAAATCCCGGGACCCCACGGTCCACGAGCAGTACTTC
CDR3aa: CASRKSRDPTVHEQYF

d_gene: -
abundance: -
j_gene: TRBJ1-1
v_gene: TRBV20-1
CDR3nt: TGCAATGCTAGAATTTTATCCTCTGAAGCTTTCTTT
CDR3aa: CNARILSSEAFF

d_gene: TRBD1
abundance: -
j_gene: TRBJ1-1
v_gene: TRBV27
CDR3nt: TGTGCCAGCCGGGAACAGGGGTTGAACACTGAAGCTTTCTTT
CDR3aa: CASREQGLNTEAFF

d_gene: -
abundance: -
j_gene: TRBJ2-3
v_gene: TRBV12-3/TRBV12-4
CDR3nt: TGTGCCAGCAGTCCCGGGACACATTTCGAGCCCACAGATGCGCAGTATTTT
CDR3aa: CASSPGTHFEPTDAQYF

d_gene: TRBD2
abundance: -
j_gene: TRBJ2-3
v_gene: TRBV6-2/TRBV6-3
CDR3nt: TGTGCCAGCAGTTACTGGGACTACTCTAGCACAGATACGCAGTATTTT
CDR3aa: CASSYWDYSSTDTQYF

d_gene: -
abundance: -
j_gene: TRBJ2-1
v_gene: TRBV24-1
CDR3nt: TGTGCCACCAGTGTTTCCAGGGGCAATGAGCAGTTCTTC
CDR3aa: CATSVSRGNEQFF

d_gene: -
abundance: -
j_gene: TRBJ2-7
v_gene: TRBV28
CDR3nt: TGTGCCAGCAGTGAGGCGACAGACAAAAACGAGCAGTACTTC
CDR3aa: CASSEATDKNEQYF

d_gene: -
abundance: -
j_gene: TRBJ1-5
v_gene: TRBV9
CDR3nt: TGTGCCAGCAGCGGGCCCCCGGCTCAGCCCCAGCATTTT
CDR3aa: CASSGPPAQPQHF

d_gene: TRBD2
abundance: -
j_gene: TRBJ2-3
v_gene: TRBV5-1
CDR3nt: TGCGCCAGCAGCTCGCGACCACTAGCGGGAGAAGCCGGGTTTGATACGCAGTATTTT
CDR3aa: CASSSRPLAGEAGFDTQYF

d_gene: -
abundance: -
j_gene: TRBJ1-2
v_gene: TRBV4-1
CDR3nt: TGCGCCAGCAGCCCCGACGGTGCGGGGGTCTTTGGCTACACCTTC
CDR3aa: CASSPDGAGVFGYTF

d_gene: -
abundance: -
j_gene: TRBJ2-1
v_gene: TRBV9
CDR3nt: TGTGCCAGCACCCCCTTTAGCGCGGCGGCTAAGGAGCAGTTCTTC
CDR3aa: CASTPFSAAAKEQFF

d_gene: -
abundance: -
j_gene: TRBJ2-4
v_gene: TRBV5-1
CDR3nt: TGCGCCAGCAGCCCGGACCAAGCCAAAAACATTCAGTACTTC
CDR3aa: CASSPDQAKNIQYF

d_gene: -
abundance: few
j_gene: TRBJ2-5
v_gene: TRBV4-1
CDR3nt: TGCGCCAGCAGCCAAGATCCCGCGGGGGCAATCCAAGAGACCCAGTACTTC
CDR3aa: CASSQDPAGAIQETQYF

d_gene: -
abundance: -
j_gene: TRBJ2-5
v_gene: TRBV14
CDR3nt: TGTGCCAGCAGCCAAGGTTGGGAGACCCAGTACTTC
CDR3aa: CASSQGWETQYF

d_gene: -
abundance: -
j_gene: TRBJ1-2
v_gene: TRBV14
CDR3nt: TGTGCCAGCAGCCAAGGTCACTATGGCTACACCTTC
CDR3aa: CASSQGHYGYTF

d_gene: TRBD2
abundance: few
j_gene: TRBJ2-1
v_gene: TRBV12-3/TRBV12-4
CDR3nt: TGTGCCAGCAGTTTATGGACTAGCGGGGGGGCTTTAAATGAGCAGTTCTTC
CDR3aa: CASSLWTSGGALNEQFF

d_gene: -
abundance: -
j_gene: TRBJ2-1
v_gene: TRBV7-2
CDR3nt: TGTGCCAGCAGCCCTGGGACCGCCCGAGGTAATGAGCAGTTCTTC
CDR3aa: CASSPGTARGNEQFF

d_gene: TRBD2
abundance: few
j_gene: TRBJ2-3
v_gene: TRBV5-1
CDR3nt: TGCGCCTCTGGGGCTAGCGGGGACACAGATACGCAGTATTTT
CDR3aa: CASGASGDTDTQYF

d_gene: -
abundance: few
j_gene: TRBJ1-1
v_gene: TRBV7-9
CDR3nt: TGTGCCAGCAGCTTACGGCCCGAGGGTTATAGCGCTGAAGCTTTCTTT
CDR3aa: CASSLRPEGYSAEAFF

d_gene: TRBD1
abundance: -
j_gene: TRBJ2-7
v_gene: TRBV10-3
CDR3nt: TGTGCCATCAGTATTAGACAGGGGGTCCACGAGCAGTACTTC
CDR3aa: CAISIRQGVHEQYF

d_gene: TRBD1
abundance: -
j_gene: TRBJ1-5
v_gene: TRBV29-1
CDR3nt: TGCAGCGTTGAAGTGATACAGGGGGTCGGTAATCAGCCCCAGCATTTT
CDR3aa: CSVEVIQGVGNQPQHF

d_gene: -
abundance: -
j_gene: TRBJ2-7
v_gene: TRBV4-1
CDR3nt: TGCGCCAGCAGCCCTTCGGACGGGTACGAGCAGTACTTC
CDR3aa: CASSPSDGYEQYF

d_gene: -
abundance: few
j_gene: TRBJ1-3
v_gene: TRBV27
CDR3nt: TGTGCCAGCAGTTTACAGTACTCTGGAAACACCATATATTTT
CDR3aa: CASSLQYSGNTIYF

d_gene: -
abundance: few
j_gene: TRBJ2-5
v_gene: TRBV6-2/TRBV6-3
CDR3nt: TGTGCCAGCAGCAGCAGACAGGGAGGTTGGCAAGAGACCCAGTACTTC
CDR3aa: CASSSRQGGWQETQYF

d_gene: -
abundance: -
j_gene: TRBJ2-1
v_gene: TRBV29-1
CDR3nt: TGCAGCGTTGGGGAGGGGGGGGAGTCCTACAATGAGCAGTTCTTC
CDR3aa: CSVGEGGESYNEQFF

d_gene: -
abundance: few
j_gene: TRBJ2-3
v_gene: TRBV5-1
CDR3nt: TGCGCCAGCGCCCCGACGGGGGGCAGGGATACGCAGTATTTT
CDR3aa: CASAPTGGRDTQYF

d_gene: -
abundance: -
j_gene: TRBJ1-6
v_gene: TRBV2
CDR3nt: TGTGCCAGCAGTGTGCGGACAGTTAATTCACCCCTCCACTTT
CDR3aa: CASSVRTVNSPLHF

d_gene: TRBD2
abundance: few
j_gene: TRBJ2-3
v_gene: TRBV7-2
CDR3nt: TGTGCCAGCAGCTTGACTAGCGGGGTCGGCGATACGCAGTATTTT
CDR3aa: CASSLTSGVGDTQYF